This T cell receptor beta chain came from a study of CD8+ T cells in alopecia areata. Whole-study results and caveats: When scalp samples are sequenced, resident alphabeta T cells of normal skin are also captured. Alopecia totalis/universalis scalp especially showed more expanded CD8+ clones than normal scalp. Amid tofacitinib therapy, many expanded lesional clones stayed present in scalp and blood.

Extraction of RNA preceded its reverse transcription into cDNA, which served as the sequencing template. This table comes from immunoSEQ multiplex PCR, and its TCRdb copy is limited to in-frame clones, with some not included. Among 150,000 to 200,000 clones listed, roughly half were seen once. To note about this clone: The antigen is undetermined.

Specified treatment: oral pan-JAK inhibitor, 5-10 mg twice daily. Researchers took lesional scalp punch biopsies and peripheral blood from people who were alopecia areata patients. This CDR3 region has 11 residues. V was cut by 10 bases and J by 0 bases, with 7 bases left in between. Germline lookup yields CDR1 SNHLY and CDR2 FYNNEI. The receptor comes from a human donor with alopecia areata. This chain joins TRBV2 and TRBJ2-7; D is perhaps TRBD1 (5 bases). This sample comprised CD8+ T cells sorted from blood, obtained around week 53, from a patient treated with tofacitinib. CDR3 residues: CAIDSSYEQYF. CDR3 sequence (DNA): TGTGCCATTGACAGCTCCTACGAGCAGTACTTC.